These T cell receptor beta chains were read from a single sample in a study of vaccination effects on CD4 cells after COVID-19. These receptors lack a known antigen. Only in-frame clones appear in the TCRdb table, and some are missing; sequencing was by immunoSEQ multiplex PCR. The repertoire holds tens of thousands of clones, with 76% as singletons. The sample was CD4+ T cells from PBMCs cultured without peptide, taken after COVID-19 vaccination. These receptors were obtained from a human donor who had a prior SARS-CoV-2 infection. The CDR3 runs from the conserved cysteine through the conserved F or W. A D gene is named only where the DNA matches it firmly. Part of the rows lack a size; the others show once, few, many or a class for expanded clones.

>14|TRBV9|TRBJ2-3|-|TRBD1
CASSGGTGTDTQYF
TGTGCCAGCAGCGGGGGGACAGGGACAGATACGCAGTATTTT
>15|TRBV11-2|TRBJ2-7|once|-
CASSRPQQRSYEQYF
TGTGCCAGCAGCCGACCCCAGCAGCGCTCCTACGAGCAGTACTTC
>12|TRBV9|TRBJ1-1|-|TRBD1
CASGQGGTEAFF
TGTGCCAGCGGACAGGGAGGGACTGAAGCTTTCTTT
>15|TRBV5-5|TRBJ2-5|-|TRBD2
CASSAGLVLAETQYF
TGTGCCAGCAGCGCAGGACTAGTGTTGGCAGAGACCCAGTACTTC
>17|TRBV4-1|TRBJ1-2|once|TRBD1
CASSQDGGQGAAFGYTF
TGCGCCAGCAGCCAAGACGGGGGACAGGGGGCGGCTTTCGGCTACACCTTC
>14|TRBV20-1|TRBJ2-7|-|-
CSASRRVALYEQYF
TGCAGTGCTAGTCGCCGAGTGGCCCTGTACGAGCAGTACTTC
>14|TRBV6-5|TRBJ2-1|few|TRBD1
CASSYTDRESEQFF
TGTGCCAGCAGTTACACCGACAGGGAGAGTGAGCAGTTCTTC
>15|TRBV19|TRBJ2-6|-|-
CASSIWGRGANVLTF
TGTGCCAGTAGTATCTGGGGGCGGGGGGCCAACGTCCTGACTTTC
>12|TRBV12-3/TRBV12-4|TRBJ2-3|-|-
CASSFPVDTQYF
TGTGCCAGCAGCTTTCCTGTAGATACGCAGTATTTT
>14|TRBV5-1|TRBJ1-2|-|-
CASSLDTGAYGYTF
TGCGCCAGCAGCTTGGATACAGGAGCCTATGGCTACACCTTC
>16|TRBV9|TRBJ2-2|-|TRBD2
CASSRDTSGRTGELFF
TGTGCCAGCAGCAGAGACACTAGCGGGAGGACCGGGGAGCTGTTTTTT
>14|TRBV19|TRBJ2-3|-|-
CATRRRGRTDTQYF
TGTGCCACCCGAAGGAGGGGGCGCACAGATACGCAGTATTTT
>15|TRBV18|TRBJ1-5|once|-
CASSPGFSAYQPQHF
TGTGCCAGCTCACCTGGCTTTTCAGCTTATCAGCCCCAGCATTTT
>14|TRBV6-5|TRBJ1-5|-|TRBD1
CASRPGTGNQPQHF
TGTGCCAGCAGGCCTGGGACAGGGAATCAGCCCCAGCATTTT
>13|TRBV6-5|TRBJ1-5|-|-
CASSLRPDQPQHF
TGTGCCAGCAGTCTTCGACCGGATCAGCCCCAGCATTTT
>16|TRBV7-2|TRBJ2-6|-|-
CASSFVGGAGANVLTF
TGTGCCAGCAGCTTTGTGGGGGGCGCTGGGGCCAACGTCCTGACTTTC
>16|TRBV5-4|TRBJ2-2|few|-
CASSLVATGGTGELFF
TGTGCCAGCAGCTTGGTTGCGACAGGAGGAACCGGGGAGCTGTTTTTT
>13|TRBV5-1|TRBJ1-1|-|-
CATQRAQNTEAFF
TGCGCCACCCAGAGGGCACAAAACACTGAAGCTTTCTTT
>13|TRBV10-3|TRBJ2-5|-|-
CAISEQSSETQYF
TGTGCCATCAGTGAACAATCTTCGGAGACCCAGTACTTC
>14|TRBV5-6|TRBJ2-1|-|-
CASRLTGRVNEQFF
TGTGCCAGCAGACTGACAGGACGGGTCAATGAGCAGTTCTTC
>17|TRBV2|TRBJ1-2|-|-
CASSEALRGGASYGYTF
TGTGCCAGCAGTGAAGCGCTTCGGGGAGGGGCGAGCTATGGCTACACCTTC